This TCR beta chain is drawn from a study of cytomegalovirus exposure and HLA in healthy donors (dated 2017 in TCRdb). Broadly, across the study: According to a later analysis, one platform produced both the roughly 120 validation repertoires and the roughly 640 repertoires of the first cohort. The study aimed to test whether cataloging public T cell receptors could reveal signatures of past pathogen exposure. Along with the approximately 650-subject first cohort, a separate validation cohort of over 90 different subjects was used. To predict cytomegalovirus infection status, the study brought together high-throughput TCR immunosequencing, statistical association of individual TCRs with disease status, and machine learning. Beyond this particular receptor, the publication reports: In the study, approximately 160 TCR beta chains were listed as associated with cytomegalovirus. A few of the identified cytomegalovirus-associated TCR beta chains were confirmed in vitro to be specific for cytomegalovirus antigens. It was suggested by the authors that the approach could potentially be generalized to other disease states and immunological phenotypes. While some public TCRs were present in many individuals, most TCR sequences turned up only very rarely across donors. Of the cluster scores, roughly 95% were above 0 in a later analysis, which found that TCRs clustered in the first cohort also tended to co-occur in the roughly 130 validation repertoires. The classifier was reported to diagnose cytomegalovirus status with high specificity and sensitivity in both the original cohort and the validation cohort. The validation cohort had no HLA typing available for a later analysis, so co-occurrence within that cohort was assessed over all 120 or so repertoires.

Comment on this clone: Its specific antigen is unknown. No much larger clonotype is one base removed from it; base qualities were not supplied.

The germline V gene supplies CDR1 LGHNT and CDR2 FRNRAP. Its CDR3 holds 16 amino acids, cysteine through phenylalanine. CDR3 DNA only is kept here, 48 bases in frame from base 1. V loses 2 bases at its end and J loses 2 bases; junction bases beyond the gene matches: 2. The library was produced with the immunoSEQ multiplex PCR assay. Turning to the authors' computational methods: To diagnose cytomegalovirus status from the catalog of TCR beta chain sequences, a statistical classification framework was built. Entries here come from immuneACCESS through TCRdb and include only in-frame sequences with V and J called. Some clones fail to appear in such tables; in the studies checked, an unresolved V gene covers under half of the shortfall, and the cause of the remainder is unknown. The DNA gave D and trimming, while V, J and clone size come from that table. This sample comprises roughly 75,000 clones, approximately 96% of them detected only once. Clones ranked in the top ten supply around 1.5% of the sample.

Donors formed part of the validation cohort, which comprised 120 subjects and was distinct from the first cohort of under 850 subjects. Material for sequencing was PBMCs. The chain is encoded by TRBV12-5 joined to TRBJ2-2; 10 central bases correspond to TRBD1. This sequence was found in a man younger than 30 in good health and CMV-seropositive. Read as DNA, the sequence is TGTGCTAGTGGTTTGTCGACAGGGGGCAACACCGGGGAGCTGTTTTTT. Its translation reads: CASGLSTGGNTGELFF.